The 20 T cell receptor beta chains listed next were all sequenced from one sample in a study of spatial heterogeneity in lung cancer. Regarding the study as a whole: One measure, the expanded intratumoral alpha and beta TCR count, tracked tumor mutation counts.

These receptors lack a known antigen. TCRdb ran MiXCR on the 5' RACE reads and lists one entry per CDR3 protein. The profile shows around 8,000 distinct CDR3 sequences, roughly 9.6% of them singletons. Described time point: sample taken at primary tumor resection. The sample consisted of lung tumor tissue, taken at surgery. Every receptor here comes from a male donor with early-stage non-small cell lung cancer.

This clonotype occurred many times. The chain recombines TRBV28 with TRBJ1-5; D gene ambiguous. V lost 1 base to trimming and J lost 2 bases, with 12 bases between them. This CDR3 has 16 residues. Per the germline V gene, CDR1 is MDHEN and CDR2 is SYDVKM. The chain's CDR3 is CASSLLGIPGNQPQHF. CDR3 DNA: TGTGCCAGCAGTTTATTGGGGATCCCTGGCAATCAGCCCCAGCATTTT.

There are many counts of this clonotype. The chain uses TRBV7-3 and TRBJ1-2, with D perhaps TRBD1 (5 bases). The CDR3 totals 13 residues. The V end lost 1 base, the J end lost 6 bases, and 9 bases lay between the germline ends. Germline lookup yields CDR1 SGHTA and CDR2 FQGTGA. The CDR3 is CASSLRDGNGYTF. The CDR3 nucleotides are TGTGCCAGCAGCTTAAGGGACGGGAATGGCTACACCTTC.

This clonotype is medium-sized (0.01 to 0.1%) in the sample. The chain employs TRBV18 and TRBJ2-3; D not certain. The CDR3 is made up of 15 amino acids. The V end lost 7 bases, the J end lost 0 bases, and 14 bases lay between the germline ends. Germline CDR1 is KGHSH and CDR2 is LQKENI. CDR3 bases: TGTGCCAGCTACCCGGGCCAGGCCAGCACAGATACGCAGTATTTT. It yields the protein CASYPGQASTDTQYF.

By proportion, this clonotype is medium-sized. The chain carries TRBV5-6 and TRBJ2-3; D not certain. Germline V gene lookup returns CDR1 SGHDT and CDR2 YYEEEE. The CDR3 consists of 14 residues. V lost 5 bases and J 5 bases, leaving 15 bases between the germline ends. The CDR3 DNA is TGTGCCAGCAGGCCCCCAGGCGTTGGAGATACGCAGTATTTT. Protein: CASRPPGVGDTQYF. Complete variable domain (other parts from reference TRBV5-6 and TRBJ2-3): DAGVTQSPTHLIKTRGQQVTLRCSPKSGHDTVSWYQQALGQGPQFIFQYYEEEERQRGNFPDRFSGHQFPNYSSELNVNALLLGDSALYLCASRPPGVGDTQYFGPGTRLTVL.

This clonotype came up many times. The chain employs TRBV7-9 and TRBJ2-1; 11 nucleotides line up with TRBD2. V was clipped by 2 bases and J by 6 bases; unmatched bases: 12. This CDR3 comprises 18 residues. In germline, CDR1 is SEHNR, CDR2 FQNEAQ (reference sequence). CDR3 DNA sequence: TGTGCCAGCAGCTTACTCTCTAGCGGGAGGCCCCTTGGCAATGAGCAGTTCTTC. It specifies CASSLLSSGRPLGNEQFF.

This clonotype has at least ten counts. The rearrangement joins TRBV10-2 to TRBJ2-2; no clear D. Germline CDR1 WSHSY, CDR2 SAAADI. V lost 0 bases, J lost 13 bases, and 24 bases lay in between. The CDR3 has 17 residues. The DNA of the CDR3 is TGCGCCAGCAGTGAGTCGTCTCTTCGGGTACCAAGAATGGGGCTGTTTTTT. It yields the protein CASSESSLRVPRMGLFF.

This clonotype is labeled as large. Here the CDR3 DNA reads TGCGCCAGCAGCTTGGCCCCGGGGGTGCGGACTGAAGCTTTCTTT. This sequence encodes CASSLAPGVRTEAFF. V and J are TRBV5-1 and TRBJ1-1; D possibly corresponds to TRBD1 (5 bases). Germline V lookup: CDR1 SGHRS, CDR2 YFSETQ. CDR3 length equals 15 residues. V lost 0 bases and J lost 5, with 14 bases in between.

Relative to its sample, this clonotype is medium-sized. The chain links TRBV4-1 to TRBJ1-2; 8 bases are a match to TRBD1. The CDR3 is 13 amino acids. Germline-derived CDR1 and CDR2 are MGHRA and YSYEKL. With V trimmed by 4 bases and J by 3 bases, 1 base remained unmatched. The CDR3 nucleotides read TGCGCCAGCAGCCCACAGGGGGACTATGGCTACACCTTC. Translating it yields CASSPQGDYGYTF.

This clonotype was observed many times. This chain connects TRBV12-3 or TRBV12-4 to TRBJ1-2, with 8 nucleotides matching TRBD1. CDR3 length: 13 amino acids. J gave up 3 bases and V 5 bases, and 2 bases lay outside the gene matches. The CDR3 protein is CASSVDRDYGYTF. In DNA, the CDR3 is TGTGCCAGCAGTGTGGACAGGGACTATGGCTACACCTTC.

This clonotype was counted at least ten times. The chain recombines TRBV7-9 with TRBJ1-2; D might be TRBD1 (5 bases). From germline, CDR1 is SEHNR and CDR2 FQNEAQ (reference sequence). Deletions cut 0 bases from V and 0 bases from J, with 14 bases between. This CDR3 is 17 amino acids long. The CDR3 here is CASSLAGQGPANYGYTF. CDR3 nucleotides: TGTGCCAGCAGCTTAGCCGGGCAGGGACCTGCTAACTATGGCTACACCTTC.

There are many counts of this clonotype. This chain connects TRBV12-3 or TRBV12-4 to TRBJ2-1, with D unclear. V was cut by 0 bases and J by 15 bases, with 21 bases left in between. The CDR3 spans 15 residues. The CDR3 region is CASSLALWNKPSPFF. In DNA form, the CDR3 reads TGTGCCAGCAGTTTAGCGCTTTGGAACAAGCCCTCGCCGTTCTTC.

The chain employs TRBV7-9 and TRBJ2-7; D gene uncertain. The germline gives CDR1 SEHNR, CDR2 FQNEAQ (reference sequence). This CDR3 region has 12 residues. Trimming stripped 5 bases from V and 6 bases from J, with 11 bases between. The CDR3 coding sequence is TGTGCCAGCAGCCTCCAGACACTCGAGCAGTACTTC. Translated, it gives CASSLQTLEQYF.

This clonotype is medium-sized in the sample. This chain uses TRBV9 with TRBJ2-7; possible D gene TRBD2, 6 bases. This CDR3 spans 15 amino acids. Trimming removed 0 bases from V and 4 bases from J, with 14 bases in between. CDR1 is SGDLS and CDR2 is YYNGEE in the germline V gene. The CDR3 is CASSVGGTDLYEQYF. DNA of the CDR3: TGTGCCAGCAGCGTAGGCGGGACCGATCTTTACGAGCAGTACTTC.

In its sample, this clonotype was seen many times. The chain links TRBV2 to TRBJ1-1; D is possibly TRBD1 (5 bases). Germline assignment: CDR1 SNHLY and CDR2 FYNNEI. The CDR3 is 11 residues long. Trimming removed 6 bases from V and 6 bases from J, with 8 bases in between. The CDR3 DNA reads TGTGCCAGCAGCAGGGAGGCTGAAGCTTTCTTT. Translation gives CASSREAEAFF.

This clonotype is termed medium-sized (0.01 to 0.1%). CDR3 sequence: CASSFVGRGTEAFF. As DNA, the CDR3 is TGTGCCAGCAGCTTCGTCGGGCGAGGGACTGAAGCTTTCTTT. The chain carries TRBV11-2 and TRBJ1-1; D is ambiguous. The CDR3 is 14 residues long. V lost 3 bases and J lost 5, with 13 bases in between. CDR1 SGHAT and CDR2 FQNNGV come from the germline V gene.

In its sample, this clonotype was seen many times. This chain joins TRBV19 and TRBJ2-3, with D possibly matching TRBD2 (6 bases). Trimming removed 2 bases from V and 1 base from J, with 7 bases in between. Germline CDR1 and CDR2: LNHDA and SQIVND (reference sequence). This CDR3 has 14 residues. The CDR3 region has the DNA TGTGCCAGTAGTATACCGGGGGGCACAGATACGCAGTATTTT. Translated: CASSIPGGTDTQYF.

This clonotype was recorded at least ten times. The chain uses TRBV2 and TRBJ1-5; TRBD1 is a possible D gene (6 bases). This CDR3 contains 11 residues. Trimming removed 6 bases from V and 11 bases from J, with 11 bases in between. Per the germline V gene, CDR1 is SNHLY and CDR2 is FYNNEI. CDR3 amino acids: CASSAEGAQHF. The CDR3 DNA reads as TGTGCCAGCAGCGCCGAGGGGGCCCAGCATTTT.

This clonotype showed up many times. The gene calls are TRBV6-2 or TRBV6-3 and TRBJ2-3; possibly TRBD1 or TRBD2 for D (5 bases each). Per the germline V gene, CDR1 is MNHEY and CDR2 is SVGEGT. The ends were cut back, 6 bases at V and 2 bases at J, with 15 bases in the middle. This CDR3 region has 15 residues. The CDR3 here is CASRTGTAFTDTQYF. Written as DNA, the CDR3 is TGTGCCAGCAGAACCGGGACGGCGTTCACAGATACGCAGTATTTT.

This clonotype was observed at least ten times. This chain's CDR3 is CASSQDRGTAYEQYV. The CDR3 DNA is TGTGCCAGCAGCCAAGATCGGGGGACGGCCTACGAGCAGTACGTC. The rearrangement uses TRBV4-2 and TRBJ2-7; D may be TRBD2 (6 bases). This CDR3 spans 15 amino acids. Trimming removed 0 bases from V and 2 bases from J, with 11 bases in between. Germline V gives CDR1 LGHNA, CDR2 YNFKEQ.

This clonotype was counted at least ten times. The rearrangement uses TRBV20-1 and TRBJ2-5; a possible D gene is TRBD1 (6 bases). The germline CDR1 and CDR2 sequences are DFQATT and SNEGSKA (reference sequence). The CDR3 extends over 16 amino acids. The V and J ends lost 1 base and 0 bases respectively, with 15 bases between them. The CDR3 is CSARVVTGTHQETQYF. Written as DNA, the CDR3 is TGCAGTGCTAGAGTAGTTACCGGGACACACCAAGAGACCCAGTACTTC.